The clone carrying this TCR beta chain was picked up a small number of times. MiXCR, run by TCRdb on the PCR reads, gives a single entry per CDR3 protein. Of about 24,000 distinct CDR3 sequences listed, 38% are singletons. These data originate in a study of tumor-infiltrating lymphocytes in oesophageal squamous cell carcinoma. This receptor was identified in a male donor with esophageal squamous cell carcinoma. Sequenced sample: esophageal tumor tissue.

CDR3 nucleotide sequence: TGTGCCAGTAGTATAGTGGTTCAGGGGCAGCCCCAGCATTTT. Amino acids: CASSIVVQGQPQHF. The rearrangement uses TRBV19 and TRBJ1-5, with a tentative D call TRBD1 (6 bases). The CDR3 consists of 14 residues. CDR1 is LNHDA, CDR2 SQIVND, per germline (reference sequence). V lost 1 base and J lost 7, with 11 bases in between.